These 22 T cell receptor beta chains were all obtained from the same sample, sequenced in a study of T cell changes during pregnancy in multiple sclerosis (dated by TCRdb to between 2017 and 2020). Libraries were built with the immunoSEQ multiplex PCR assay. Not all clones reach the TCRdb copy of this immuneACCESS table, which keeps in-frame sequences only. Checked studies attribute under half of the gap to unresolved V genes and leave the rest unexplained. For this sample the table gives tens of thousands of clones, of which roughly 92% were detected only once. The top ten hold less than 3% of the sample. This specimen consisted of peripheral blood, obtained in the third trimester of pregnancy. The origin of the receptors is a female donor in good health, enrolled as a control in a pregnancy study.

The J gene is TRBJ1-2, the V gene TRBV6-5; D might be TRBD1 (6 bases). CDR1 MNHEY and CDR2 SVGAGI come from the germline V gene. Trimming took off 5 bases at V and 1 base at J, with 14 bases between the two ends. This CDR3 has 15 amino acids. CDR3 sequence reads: CASSRPSQGNYGYTF. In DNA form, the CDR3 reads TGTGCCAGCAGTAGACCCTCACAGGGTAACTATGGCTACACCTTC.

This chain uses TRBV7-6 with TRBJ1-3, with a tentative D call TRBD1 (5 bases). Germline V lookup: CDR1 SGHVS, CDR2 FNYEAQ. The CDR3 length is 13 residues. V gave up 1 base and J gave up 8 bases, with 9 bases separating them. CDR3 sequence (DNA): TGTGCCAGCAGCTTAGGACAGCAGGACACCATATATTTT. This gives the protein CASSLGQQDTIYF.

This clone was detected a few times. The CDR3 sequence: CASSLSMGPREAGDQPQHF. The CDR3 DNA reads TGTGCCAGCAGTTTATCGATGGGCCCGCGTGAGGCGGGCGATCAGCCCCAGCATTTT. V and J are TRBV27 and TRBJ1-5; no reliable D call. Looked up from germline, CDR1 is MNHEY and CDR2 is SMNVEV (reference sequence). Trimming took off 0 bases at V and 5 bases at J, with 23 bases between the two ends. The CDR3 spans 19 residues.

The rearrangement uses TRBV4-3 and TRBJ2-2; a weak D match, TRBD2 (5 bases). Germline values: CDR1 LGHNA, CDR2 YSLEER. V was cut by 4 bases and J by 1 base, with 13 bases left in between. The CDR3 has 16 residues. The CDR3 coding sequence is TGCGCCAGCAGCCGGGAGATCCCGGTGAACACCGGGGAGCTGTTTTTT. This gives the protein CASSREIPVNTGELFF.

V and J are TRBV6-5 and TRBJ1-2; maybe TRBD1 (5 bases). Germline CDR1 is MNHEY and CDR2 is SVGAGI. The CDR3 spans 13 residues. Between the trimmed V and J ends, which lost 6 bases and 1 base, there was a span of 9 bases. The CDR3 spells CASRPDSNYGYTF. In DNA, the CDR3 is TGTGCCAGCAGGCCCGACAGTAACTATGGCTACACCTTC.

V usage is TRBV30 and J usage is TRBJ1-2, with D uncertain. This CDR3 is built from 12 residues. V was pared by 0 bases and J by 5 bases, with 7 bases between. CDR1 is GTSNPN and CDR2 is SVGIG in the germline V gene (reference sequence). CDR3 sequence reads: CAWSVRGYGYTF. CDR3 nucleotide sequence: TGTGCCTGGAGTGTACGAGGATATGGCTACACCTTC.

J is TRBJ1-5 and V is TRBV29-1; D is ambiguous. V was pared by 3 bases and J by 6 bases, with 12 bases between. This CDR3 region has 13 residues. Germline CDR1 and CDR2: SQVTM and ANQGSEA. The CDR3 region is CSVEEAAGQPQHF. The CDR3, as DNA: TGCAGCGTTGAGGAGGCAGCTGGTCAGCCCCAGCATTTT.

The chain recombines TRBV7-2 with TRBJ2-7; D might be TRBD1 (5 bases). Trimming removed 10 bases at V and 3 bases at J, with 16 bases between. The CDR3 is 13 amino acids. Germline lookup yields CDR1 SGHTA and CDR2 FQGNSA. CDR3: CATRVGQSYEQYF. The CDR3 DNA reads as TGTGCCACTCGGGTGGGGCAGAGCTACGAGCAGTACTTC.

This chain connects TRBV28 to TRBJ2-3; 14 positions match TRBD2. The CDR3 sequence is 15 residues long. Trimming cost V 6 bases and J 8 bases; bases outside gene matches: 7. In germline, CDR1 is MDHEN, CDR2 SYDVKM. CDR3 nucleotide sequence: TGTGCCAGCAGCTCTGGACTAGCGGGGGGCAGTACGCAGTATTTT. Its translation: CASSSGLAGGSTQYF.

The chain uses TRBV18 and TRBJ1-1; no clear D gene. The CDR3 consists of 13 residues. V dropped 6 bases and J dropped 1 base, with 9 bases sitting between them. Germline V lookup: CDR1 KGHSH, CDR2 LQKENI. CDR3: CASSPSKNTEAFF. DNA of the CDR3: TGTGCCAGCTCCCCCAGTAAGAACACTGAAGCTTTCTTT.

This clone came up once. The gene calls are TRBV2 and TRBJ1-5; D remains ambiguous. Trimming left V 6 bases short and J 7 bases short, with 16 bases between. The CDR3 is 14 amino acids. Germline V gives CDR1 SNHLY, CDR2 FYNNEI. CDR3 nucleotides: TGTGCCAGCAGCTACGCTAAGGTCAGGCAGCCCCAGCATTTT. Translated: CASSYAKVRQPQHF.

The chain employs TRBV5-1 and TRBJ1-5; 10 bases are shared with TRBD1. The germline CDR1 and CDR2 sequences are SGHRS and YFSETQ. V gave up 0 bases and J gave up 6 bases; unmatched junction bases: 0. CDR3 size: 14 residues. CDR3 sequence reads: CASSLGTGGQPQHF. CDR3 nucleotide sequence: TGCGCCAGCAGCTTGGGGACAGGGGGTCAGCCCCAGCATTTT.

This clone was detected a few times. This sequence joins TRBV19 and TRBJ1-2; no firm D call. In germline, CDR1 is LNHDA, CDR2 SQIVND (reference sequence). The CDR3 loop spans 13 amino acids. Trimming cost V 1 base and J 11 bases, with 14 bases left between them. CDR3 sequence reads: CASSIGAFKEYTF. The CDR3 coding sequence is TGTGCCAGTAGTATAGGCGCGTTCAAAGAGTACACCTTC.

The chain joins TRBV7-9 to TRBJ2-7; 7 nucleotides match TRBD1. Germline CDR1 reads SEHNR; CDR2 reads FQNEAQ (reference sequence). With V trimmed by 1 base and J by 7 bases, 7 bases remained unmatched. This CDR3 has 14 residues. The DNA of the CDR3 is TGTGCCAGCAGCTTAGACATCACAGGGGTAGAGCAGTACTTC. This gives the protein CASSLDITGVEQYF.

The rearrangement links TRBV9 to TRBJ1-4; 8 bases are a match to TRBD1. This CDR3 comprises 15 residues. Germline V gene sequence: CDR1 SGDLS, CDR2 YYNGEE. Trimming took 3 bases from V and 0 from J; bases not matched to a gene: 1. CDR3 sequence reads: CASSEQGATNEKLFF. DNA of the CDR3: TGTGCCAGCAGCGAACAGGGGGCAACTAATGAAAAACTGTTTTTT.

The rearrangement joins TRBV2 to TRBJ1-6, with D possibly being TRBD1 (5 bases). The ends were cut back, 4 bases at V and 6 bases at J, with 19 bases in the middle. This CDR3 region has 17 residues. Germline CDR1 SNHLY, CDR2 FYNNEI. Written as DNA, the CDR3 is TGTGCCAGCAGTGGTCTCCCCGGGGGGTCTCTTAATTCACCCCTCCACTTT. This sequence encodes CASSGLPGGSLNSPLHF. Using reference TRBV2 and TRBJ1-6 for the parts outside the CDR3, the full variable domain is EPEVTQTPSHQVTQMGQEVILRCVPISNHLYFYWYRQILGQKVEFLVSFYNNEISEKSEIFDDQFSVERPDGSNFTLKIRSTKLEDSAMYFCASSGLPGGSLNSPLHFGNGTRLTVT.

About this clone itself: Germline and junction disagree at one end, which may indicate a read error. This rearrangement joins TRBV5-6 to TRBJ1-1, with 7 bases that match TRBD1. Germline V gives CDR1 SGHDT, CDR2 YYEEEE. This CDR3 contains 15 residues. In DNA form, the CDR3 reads TGTGCCAGCAGCTTGTTCGACAGGGTGAATACTGAAGCTTTCTTT. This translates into CASSLFDRVNTEAFF.

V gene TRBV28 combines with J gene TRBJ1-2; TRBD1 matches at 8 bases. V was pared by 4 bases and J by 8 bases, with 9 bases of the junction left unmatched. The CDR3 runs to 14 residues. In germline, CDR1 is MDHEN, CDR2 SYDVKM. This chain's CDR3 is CASSSLGQGGGYTF. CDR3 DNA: TGTGCCAGCAGTTCTCTAGGACAGGGAGGAGGCTACACCTTC.

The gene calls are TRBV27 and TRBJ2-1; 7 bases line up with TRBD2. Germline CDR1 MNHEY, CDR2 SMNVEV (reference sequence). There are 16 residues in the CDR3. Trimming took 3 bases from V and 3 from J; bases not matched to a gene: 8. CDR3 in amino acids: CASSFRGGGNYNEQFF. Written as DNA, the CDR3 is TGTGCCAGCAGTTTTCGGGGCGGGGGAAACTACAATGAGCAGTTCTTC.

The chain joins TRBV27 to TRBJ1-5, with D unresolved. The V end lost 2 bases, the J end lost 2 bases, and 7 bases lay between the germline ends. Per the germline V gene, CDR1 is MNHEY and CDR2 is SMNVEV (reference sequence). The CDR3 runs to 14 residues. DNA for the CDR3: TGTGCCAGCAGTTTAATCGGGGGCAATCAGCCCCAGCATTTT. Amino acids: CASSLIGGNQPQHF.

CDR3: CATSMGAPSGANVLTF. The CDR3 nucleotides are TGTGCCACCAGCATGGGAGCGCCATCTGGGGCCAACGTCCTGACTTTC. The rearrangement links TRBV15 to TRBJ2-6; a possible D gene is TRBD2 (5 bases). CDR3 length: 16 amino acids. Trimming took 4 bases from V and 1 from J, leaving 11 bases between them. Germline-derived CDR1 and CDR2 are LNHNV and YYDKDF (reference sequence).

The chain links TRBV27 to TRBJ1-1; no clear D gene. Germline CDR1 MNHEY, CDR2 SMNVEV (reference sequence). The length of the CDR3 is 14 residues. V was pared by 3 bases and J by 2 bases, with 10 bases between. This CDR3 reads CASSFGVGNTEAFF. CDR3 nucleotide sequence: TGTGCCAGCAGTTTCGGGGTCGGTAACACTGAAGCTTTCTTT.